This TCR beta chain was identified during a study of T cell repertoires in cytomegalovirus infection. In the study overall: HLA-B-restricted CMV epitopes that are well studied, plus recently identified HLA-C-restricted ones, were used by the study. The public TCR beta signatures pointed to both CMV infection and matching HLA type. Overall study results and limits: The study found HLA-C-restricted CMV-specific TCR beta clonotypes dominating the ex vivo response.

TCRdb fed the reads into MiXCR, producing one record per CDR3 protein. The sample records approximately 910,000 distinct CDR3 sequences, around 29% being singletons. This CDR3 is built from 15 residues. Germline CDR1 LNHDA, CDR2 SQIVND (reference sequence). Trimming removed 5 bases from V and 7 bases from J; junction bases left unmatched: 10. This clonotype was observed a few times. What it binds is not known. Material: cultured CD8+ T cells from PBMCs, obtained from culture after CMV antigen stimulation. This TCR came from a human donor in good health (CMV status not recorded). Some clones in this sample may be carry-over from other donors' samples. The genes are TRBV19 and TRBJ1-5; 8 nucleotides align to TRBD1. CDR3 DNA: TGTGCCAGTAGTCCTGACAGGGGAGAAGGACAGCCCCAGCATTTT. Encoded protein: CASSPDRGEGQPQHF. The full variable domain, with the rest looked up from reference TRBV19 and TRBJ1-5, is DGGITQSPKYLFRKEGQNVTLSCEQNLNHDAMYWYRQDPGQGLRLIYYSQIVNDFQKGDIAEGYSVSREKKESFPLTVTSAQKNPTAFYLCASSPDRGEGQPQHFGDGTRLSIL.